Below are 2 T cell receptor beta chains sequenced from a single sample in a study of T-cell reconstitution after alpha-beta-depleted transplantation in children. This sample's TCRbeta library carried unique molecular identifier barcodes. TCRdb ran MiXCR on the PCR reads and lists one entry per CDR3 protein. Of 90,000 to 100,000 distinct CDR3 sequences in the sample, roughly a quarter were seen once. The sequences come from PBMCs, collected before TCRalphabeta/CD19-depleted stem cell transplant. These receptors originate from a boy aged 2-9 years with acute lymphoblastic leukemia, due to receive a stem cell transplant.

The rearrangement joins TRBV7-6 to TRBJ1-3; D remains unclear. The V end lost 5 bases, the J end lost 0 bases, and 11 bases lay between the germline ends. Germline V CDR1 and CDR2: SGHVS, FNYEAQ. This CDR3 spans 15 amino acids. DNA for the CDR3: TGTGCCAGCAGCCCTGGACCGAGCTCTGGAAACACCATATATTTT. Protein product: CASSPGPSSGNTIYF. The full variable domain, its missing parts supplied by reference TRBV7-6 and TRBJ1-3, is GAGVSQSPRYKVTKRGQDVALRCDPISGHVSLYWYRQALGQGPEFLTYFNYEAQQDKSGLPNDRFSAERPEGSISTLTIQRTEQRDSAMYRCASSPGPSSGNTIYFGEGSWLTVV.

This clonotype was observed a few times. The chain's CDR3 is CASSFYLGGEETQYF. DNA of the CDR3: TGTGCCAGCAGTTTTTATCTAGGGGGGGAAGAGACCCAGTACTTC. The rearrangement joins TRBV12-3 or TRBV12-4 to TRBJ2-5; TRBD2 might be the D (7 bases). V lost 3 bases and J 3 bases, leaving 14 bases between the germline ends. The CDR3 is made up of 15 amino acids.